The rows below give T cell receptor beta chains drawn from one sample of a study of a mutant IDH1 vaccine in newly diagnosed glioma. Antigens for these TCRs are unknown. The data were produced by immunoSEQ multiplex PCR, yet TCRdb's version contains in-frame clones alone and is incomplete. This table has just over 80,000 clones, 65% to 90% appearing once. The sample here was PBMCs, taken from a glioma patient whose treatment included an IDH1 peptide vaccine. All receptors come from a man aged 25 to 45 with glioma. Some clones in this sample may be carry-over from other donors' samples. Each CDR3 is given with its conserved first and last residue. D genes are given only for firm matches. Clone size, where shown, is once, few, many, or a class for clones that have expanded.

cdr3_nt | cdr3_aa | clone_size | j_call | v_call | d_call
TGTGCCAGCAGCTCCTTAGCGGGAGCCCTACCGTTCTACAATGAGCAGTTCTTC | CASSSLAGALPFYNEQFF | . | TRBJ2-1 | TRBV13 | TRBD2
TGTGCCAGCAGTTTAGACCTGGAGGGGTTTACAGATACGCAGTATTTT | CASSLDLEGFTDTQYF | . | TRBJ2-3 | TRBV28 | .
TGTGCCACCAGCAGAGATAGAGGAGGGGGCTTTGGAAACATTCAGTACTTC | CATSRDRGGGFGNIQYF | . | TRBJ2-4 | TRBV15 | .
TGTGCCAGCAGTTACGCCGACAGGACTAATGGCTACACCTTC | CASSYADRTNGYTF | . | TRBJ1-2 | TRBV6-5 | .
TGTGCCAGCAGTGCCCCCCACTCCGGTGGCTACACCTTC | CASSAPHSGGYTF | . | TRBJ1-2 | TRBV25-1 | .
TGTGCCAGCAGTTGGGACAGGGATTATTATGGCTACACCTTC | CASSWDRDYYGYTF | once | TRBJ1-2 | TRBV28 | TRBD1
TGTGCCAGCAGGAAAGGACAGGGGGCCTATGGCTACACCTTC | CASRKGQGAYGYTF | . | TRBJ1-2 | TRBV6-1 | TRBD1
TGCGCCAGCAGCCCCCGCGGGGGCGGTGAAAAACTGTTTTTT | CASSPRGGGEKLFF | . | TRBJ1-4 | TRBV5-1 | .
TGTGCCTGGAGTGTACATCTGGACACTGAAGCTTTCTTT | CAWSVHLDTEAFF | . | TRBJ1-1 | TRBV30 | .
TGTGCCAGCAGTAGGAGCGGGAGGAGCTACAATGAGCAGTTCTTC | CASSRSGRSYNEQFF | . | TRBJ2-1 | TRBV6-6 | TRBD2
TGTGCCAGCAGTTACAGGACAGGGTCCGATTCACCCCTCCACTTT | CASSYRTGSDSPLHF | . | TRBJ1-6 | TRBV6-5 | TRBD1
TGTGCCAGCAGCTTAGGGGGCAATTCCTACGAGCAGTACTTC | CASSLGGNSYEQYF | once | TRBJ2-7 | TRBV5-6 | TRBD1
TGCAGCGTCTATCAGGGACCCTCTGGAAACACCATATATTTT | CSVYQGPSGNTIYF | . | TRBJ1-3 | TRBV29-1 | .
TGTGCCAGCAGTGAGACAGGTTTTTTTGCGCCCCAGCATTTT | CASSETGFFAPQHF | . | TRBJ1-5 | TRBV2 | .
TGCGCCAGCAGCCCTTCAGGGGGCTGGGAGCAGTACTTC | CASSPSGGWEQYF | . | TRBJ2-7 | TRBV4-3 | TRBD1
TGTGCCAGCAGCCCACTTCCCCGGGACGCAAATTCACCCCTCCACTTT | CASSPLPRDANSPLHF | few | TRBJ1-6 | TRBV27 | .
TGTGCCAGCAGCGTAGCTGATAGCAGTAACACTGAAGCTTTCTTT | CASSVADSSNTEAFF | . | TRBJ1-1 | TRBV9 | .
TGTGCCAGCAGTTTATCGAGGGGGTCTGAAGCTTTCTTT | CASSLSRGSEAFF | . | TRBJ1-1 | TRBV27 | .
TGTGCCAGCAGTGACGGGCTAGCTAACTATGGCTACACCTTC | CASSDGLANYGYTF | . | TRBJ1-2 | TRBV2 | .
TGTGCCACCAGCAGAGAGGGACACTCCTACGAGCAGTACTTC | CATSREGHSYEQYF | . | TRBJ2-7 | TRBV15 | .
TGTGCCAGTAGTATGGATAATCAGGCCTCTGGAAACACCATATATTTT | CASSMDNQASGNTIYF | . | TRBJ1-3 | TRBV19 | .
TGTGCCTGGAGCTTACTAGCGGGTGCCGATGAGCAGTTCTTC | CAWSLLAGADEQFF | . | TRBJ2-1 | TRBV30 | TRBD2
TGCGCCAGCAGAATTGGGACACATTACGAGCAGTACTTC | CASRIGTHYEQYF | . | TRBJ2-7 | TRBV5-1 | .
TGTGCCAGCAGCACACCATGGACAGGTAGCTACGAGCAGTACTTC | CASSTPWTGSYEQYF | once | TRBJ2-7 | TRBV7-2 | TRBD1
TGTGCCTGGAGGGGCAGGGGGCACTACGAGCAGTACTTC | CAWRGRGHYEQYF | . | TRBJ2-7 | TRBV30 | TRBD1
TGTGCCACCAGCAGAGGGACTAGCGGGGGGGCAGGGGAGACCCAGTACTTC | CATSRGTSGGAGETQYF | few | TRBJ2-5 | TRBV15 | TRBD2
TGTGCCAGTGGCAGAGATACGCAGTATTTT | CASGRDTQYF | . | TRBJ2-3 | TRBV19 | .
TGTGCCAGCAGCTACCCGGGACTAGCGAACAATGAGCAGTTCTTC | CASSYPGLANNEQFF | once | TRBJ2-1 | TRBV7-2 | TRBD2
TGTGCCAGCAAGAGAGCCCTTAGCTCCTACGAGCAGTACTTC | CASKRALSSYEQYF | once | TRBJ2-7 | TRBV6-5 | .
TGTGCCAGCACTCCACGGTATCCTCATGGGTCCTACGAGCAGTACTTC | CASTPRYPHGSYEQYF | . | TRBJ2-7 | TRBV28 | .
TGTGCCAGCATCGAAGGAATCACCGGGGAGCTGTTTTTT | CASIEGITGELFF | . | TRBJ2-2 | TRBV2 | .
TGTGCCAGCAGCACCCGACAGGGGGCAGGAGGTGGCTACACCTTC | CASSTRQGAGGGYTF | once | TRBJ1-2 | TRBV9 | TRBD1
TGTGCCAGCAGCTGGGGGGGACAAGAGACCCAGTACTTC | CASSWGGQETQYF | . | TRBJ2-5 | TRBV5-4 | TRBD2
TGTGCCAGCAGCAGTACAGGAAAGCCTTCCTACGAGCAGTACTTC | CASSSTGKPSYEQYF | . | TRBJ2-7 | TRBV21-1 | .
TGCGCCAGCAGCCAAGTAAGGGCCGGTTCCTATAATTCACCCCTCCACTTT | CASSQVRAGSYNSPLHF | once | TRBJ1-6 | TRBV4-3 | .
TGTGCCAGCAGTTTATTCGGGAGCGGGGGGGCCAATGGAGGTGAGCAGTTCTTC | CASSLFGSGGANGGEQFF | . | TRBJ2-1 | TRBV27 | TRBD2
TGTGCCAGCAGCCGGGGACAGGGGGCAGGAAAACTGTTTTTT | CASSRGQGAGKLFF | . | TRBJ1-4 | TRBV27 | TRBD1
TGTGCCAGCAGCTCCCCCGGGACAGATAATGAAAAACTGTTTTTT | CASSSPGTDNEKLFF | . | TRBJ1-4 | TRBV28 | TRBD1
TGTGCCAGTAGTCCCACTGGGGCCAACGTCCTGACTTTC | CASSPTGANVLTF | few | TRBJ2-6 | TRBV19 | .
TGTGCCAGCAGCTACAGGGGACGCGGAACTGAAGCTTTCTTT | CASSYRGRGTEAFF | . | TRBJ1-1 | TRBV2 | TRBD1
TGTGCCTGGAGTGTCGGCTCTTCAGGAAACACCATATATTTT | CAWSVGSSGNTIYF | . | TRBJ1-3 | TRBV30 | .
TGTGCCAGAAGTCATTTCCGGGGTAGGGGCACCGGGGAGCTGTTTTTT | CARSHFRGRGTGELFF | . | TRBJ2-2 | TRBV25-1 | .
TGCGCCAGCAGCCAAGATGGGAAAGGGGAAACTGAAGCTTTCTTT | CASSQDGKGETEAFF | . | TRBJ1-1 | TRBV4-3 | .
TGCAGCGTTGAAATGTTCTGGGGTCAAGCCAATGAGCAGTTCTTC | CSVEMFWGQANEQFF | . | TRBJ2-1 | TRBV29-1 | .
TGTGCCTGGAGTGTACGACAGATAGATTCACCCCTCCACTTT | CAWSVRQIDSPLHF | . | TRBJ1-6 | TRBV30 | .